What follows are 25 T cell receptor beta chains derived from one specimen sequenced in a study of blood T cell repertoires in COVID-19. The repertoire was sequenced with immunoSEQ multiplex PCR; TCRdb's copy has only in-frame clones and lacks some. The sample has 150,000 to 200,000 clones, roughly 85% seen once. Sequencing input: PBMCs or T cells enriched from blood (not recorded which). These receptors were taken from a woman in her forties or fifties who had recovered from COVID-19.

This clone was observed a handful of times. The V call is TRBV19, the J call TRBJ1-1; D ambiguous. V was cut by 4 bases and J by 1 base, with 13 bases left in between. Germline loops: CDR1 LNHDA, CDR2 SQIVND (reference sequence). The CDR3 consists of 15 residues. CDR3 region: CASSSTPAGNTEAFF. DNA for the CDR3: TGTGCCAGTAGTAGCACCCCAGCGGGGAACACTGAAGCTTTCTTT.

The V and J genes are TRBV19 and TRBJ1-1; D is undetermined. The length of the CDR3 is 14 residues. Per germline, CDR1 LNHDA and CDR2 SQIVND (reference sequence). V was shortened by 5 bases and J by 1 base, with 11 bases between the two germline ends. This CDR3 reads CASSPTGRNTEAFF. Here the CDR3 DNA reads TGTGCCAGTAGTCCCACGGGGAGGAACACTGAAGCTTTCTTT. The whole variable domain, remainder taken from reference TRBV19 and TRBJ1-1, is DGGITQSPKYLFRKEGQNVTLSCEQNLNHDAMYWYRQDPGQGLRLIYYSQIVNDFQKGDIAEGYSVSREKKESFPLTVTSAQKNPTAFYLCASSPTGRNTEAFFGQGTRLTVV.

This chain connects TRBV5-5 to TRBJ2-5; TRBD2 matches 10 bases. The CDR3 contains 15 residues. Trimming at V came to 1 base and at J to 5 bases, leaving 5 bases not matched to a gene. Germline lookup yields CDR1 SGHKS and CDR2 YYEKEE (reference sequence). This chain's CDR3 is CASSLSGGALETQYF. The CDR3 DNA sequence: TGTGCCAGCAGCTTGAGCGGGGGGGCTTTGGAGACCCAGTACTTC.

The J gene is TRBJ1-1, the V gene TRBV29-1; D not certain. Germline V gives CDR1 SQVTM, CDR2 ANQGSEA. V was trimmed by 8 bases and J by 1 base, leaving 11 bases between them. The CDR3 is 12 amino acids. The CDR3 bases are TGCAGCCCCCCCTATACGAACACTGAAGCTTTCTTT. Protein sequence: CSPPYTNTEAFF. Filled out from reference TRBV29-1 and TRBJ1-1, the complete variable domain reads SAVISQKPSRDICQRGTSLTIQCQVDSQVTMMFWYRQQPGQSLTLIATANQGSEATYESGFVIDKFPISRPNLTFSTLTVSNMSPEDSSIYLCSPPYTNTEAFFGQGTRLTVV.

The rearrangement links TRBV18 to TRBJ1-2; D is undetermined. V lost 3 bases and J lost 8, with 16 bases in between. Germline V gene sequence: CDR1 KGHSH, CDR2 LQKENI. The CDR3 covers 14 residues. The CDR3 DNA follows: TGTGCCAGCTCACCGCAGGATCCGCCGGCAGGCTACACCTTC. It is translated as CASSPQDPPAGYTF.

V usage is TRBV5-6 and J usage is TRBJ1-6; D remains unclear. From germline, CDR1 is SGHDT and CDR2 YYEEEE. The CDR3 sequence is 16 residues long. Trimming left V 4 bases short and J 7 bases short, with 18 bases between. In DNA, the CDR3 is TGTGCCAGCAGCCGACTTGGAAAGAAAGAAAATTCACCCCTCCACTTT. Its protein product is CASSRLGKKENSPLHF.

This clone was recorded only once. The V call is TRBV27, the J call TRBJ2-3; D is ambiguous. Germline CDR1 is MNHEY and CDR2 is SMNVEV (reference sequence). The CDR3 contains 15 residues. Trimming left V 1 base short and J 0 bases short, with 8 bases between. The CDR3 nucleotides are TGTGCCAGCAGTTTATTCTACGAGAGCACAGATACGCAGTATTTT. It translates to CASSLFYESTDTQYF.

The CDR3 DNA reads TGTGCCACCGCGGCTAGCCGTTATTACAATGAGCAGTTCTTC. It is translated as CATAASRYYNEQFF. The chain uses TRBV2 and TRBJ2-1; tentatively, D is TRBD2 (5 bases). The germline V gene has CDR1 SNHLY and CDR2 FYNNEI. CDR3 length equals 14 residues. V was clipped by 10 bases and J by 4 bases, with 17 bases between them.

The chain is built from TRBV12-3 or TRBV12-4 and TRBJ1-6, with D unclear. V was clipped by 5 bases and J by 6 bases, with 8 bases between them. The CDR3 is made up of 13 amino acids. CDR3 residues: CASSLNGNSPLHF. The CDR3 DNA reads as TGTGCCAGCAGTCTAAACGGTAATTCACCCCTCCACTTT.

The V call is TRBV28, the J call TRBJ2-5, with D unclear. Trimming removed 6 bases from V and 5 bases from J, with 13 bases in between. The germline gives CDR1 MDHEN, CDR2 SYDVKM. The CDR3 is 13 amino acids. The CDR3 coding sequence is TGTGCCAGCAGCCGACACACGTCGGAGACCCAGTACTTC. It yields the protein CASSRHTSETQYF.

The rearrangement uses TRBV5-1 and TRBJ1-4; TRBD1 might be the D (5 bases). Trimming left V 4 bases short and J 7 bases short, with 14 bases between. The germline V gene has CDR1 SGHRS and CDR2 YFSETQ. The CDR3 contains 14 residues. The CDR3, as DNA: TGCGCCAGCAGCCGGCAGGGTGAGAGTGAAAAACTGTTTTTT. The encoded protein is CASSRQGESEKLFF. The full variable domain, in which reference TRBV5-1 and TRBJ1-4 provide the parts outside the CDR3, is KAGVTQTPRYLIKTRGQQVTLSCSPISGHRSVSWYQQTPGQGLQFLFEYFSETQRNKGNFPGRFSGRQFSNSRSEMNVSTLELGDSALYLCASSRQGESEKLFFGSGTQLSVL.

The rearrangement links TRBV28 to TRBJ1-1; the match to TRBD1 covers 7 bases. J gave up 3 bases and V 5 bases, and 9 bases lay outside the gene matches. Germline-derived CDR1 and CDR2 are MDHEN and SYDVKM. The CDR3 covers 15 residues. The CDR3 DNA follows: TGTGCCAGCAGTACTCGACAGGGAGGTGACACTGAAGCTTTCTTT. This sequence encodes CASSTRQGGDTEAFF.

The CDR3 DNA follows: TGTGCCAGCAGCTTGTGGAGCGGGAGTCGGGATACGCAGTATTTT. This translates into CASSLWSGSRDTQYF. The J gene is TRBJ2-3, the V gene TRBV5-4; 8 nucleotides line up with TRBD2. Trimming at V came to 1 base and at J to 6 bases, leaving 7 bases not matched to a gene. CDR1 and CDR2 from the germline V gene are SGHNT and YYREEE (reference sequence). The CDR3 has 15 residues.

This clone has more than one count but fewer than ten. The CDR3 DNA reads as TGTGCCAGCAGTTACAGAGTTAGCAATCAGCCCCAGCATTTT. It is translated as CASSYRVSNQPQHF. The chain has TRBV27 and TRBJ1-5, with unresolved D. This CDR3 comprises 14 residues. CDR1 and CDR2 from the germline V gene are MNHEY and SMNVEV (reference sequence). The V and J ends lost 4 bases and 0 bases respectively, with 7 bases between them.

The V call is TRBV29-1, the J call TRBJ1-1, with D maybe TRBD1 (6 bases). Germline V lookup: CDR1 SQVTM, CDR2 ANQGSEA. Trimming left V 3 bases short and J 3 bases short, with 11 bases between. The CDR3 totals 13 residues. The CDR3 spells CSVDQGRDTEAFF. CDR3 DNA sequence: TGCAGCGTTGACCAGGGGCGGGACACTGAAGCTTTCTTT.

This clone turned up a few times. The chain recombines TRBV3-1 (or the pseudogene TRBV3-2) with TRBJ1-2, with a possible D match to TRBD1 (5 bases). Germline CDR1 is LGHDT and CDR2 is YNNKEL (reference sequence). V was clipped by 8 bases and J by 13 bases, with 17 bases between them. This CDR3 comprises 11 residues. Here the CDR3 reads CASGPPGGSTF. The CDR3 nucleotides are TGTGCCAGCGGCCCACCGGGGGGAAGCACCTTC.

The chain has TRBV4-1 and TRBJ1-1; 7 bases align to TRBD1. Trimming at V came to 4 bases and at J to 1 base, leaving 9 bases not matched to a gene. CDR3 length: 16 residues. Germline loops: CDR1 MGHRA, CDR2 YSYEKL. CDR3 sequence (DNA): TGCGCCAGCAGCCCTTCCCTGGGGACAGCGAACACTGAAGCTTTCTTT. Protein: CASSPSLGTANTEAFF.

This chain connects TRBV7-8 to TRBJ1-1, with 9 bases that match TRBD1. V lost 1 base, J lost 7 bases, and 4 bases stayed unmatched. The CDR3 consists of 14 residues. Germline lookup yields CDR1 SGHVS and CDR2 FQNEAQ. CDR3 protein: CASSLVSGQGEAFF. CDR3 DNA sequence: TGTGCCAGCAGCTTAGTATCGGGACAGGGTGAAGCTTTCTTT.

The chain combines TRBV30 with TRBJ2-1; 7 nucleotides align to TRBD2. CDR1 and CDR2 (germline): GTSNPN, SVGIG (reference sequence). There are 13 residues in the CDR3. V gave up 7 bases and J gave up 8 bases; unmatched junction bases: 11. Here the CDR3 DNA reads TGTGCCTTCTCTAGCGGAGGGGCCCATGAGCAGTTCTTC. It encodes CAFSSGGAHEQFF.

This clone was seen only once. The rearrangement uses TRBV15 and TRBJ1-3; the D is unclear. The CDR3 contains 17 residues. Trimming took off 0 bases at V and 1 base at J, with 13 bases between the two ends. Germline V gene lookup returns CDR1 LNHNV and CDR2 YYDKDF (reference sequence). Here the CDR3 reads CATSRDRGSRSGNTIYF. The DNA for the CDR3 is TGTGCCACCAGCAGAGATCGAGGGTCTCGGTCTGGAAACACCATATATTTT.

The rearrangement joins TRBV7-2 to TRBJ2-2; 7 nucleotides align to TRBD1. The length of the CDR3 is 17 residues. CDR1 is SGHTA and CDR2 is FQGNSA in the germline V gene. The V segment lost 0 bases and the J segment 2 bases; nucleotides outside the gene matches: 6. The CDR3 nucleotides read TGTGCCAGCAGCTTAGCGTTCGGGACAGTTAACACCGGGGAGCTGTTTTTT. It specifies CASSLAFGTVNTGELFF.

V and J are TRBV4-3 and TRBJ2-2; 7 bases are a match to TRBD2. V lost 0 bases to trimming and J lost 3 bases; unmatched junction nucleotides: 16. This CDR3 region has 20 residues. Per the germline V gene, CDR1 is LGHNA and CDR2 is YSLEER. Written as DNA, the CDR3 is TGCGCCAGCAGCCAAGACCGAGTATGGGAGGGCAGGGCGGACACCGGGGAGCTGTTTTTT. Translation gives CASSQDRVWEGRADTGELFF.

Turning to this clone: One end of the junction fails to match germline, which may point to a read error. The chain is built from TRBV11-2 and TRBJ1-6, with 7 nucleotides matching TRBD1. Germline V gene data show CDR1 as SGHAT and CDR2 as FQNNGV. The CDR3 extends over 16 amino acids. The CDR3 nucleotides read TGTGCCAGCAGCCTAGACAGGGTGACTCCCAATTCACCCCTCCACTTT. Residues: CASSLDRVTPNSPLHF.

The chain combines TRBV4-1 with TRBJ1-2; a possible D gene is TRBD1 (6 bases). CDR3 length equals 14 residues. Germline V gene sequence: CDR1 MGHRA, CDR2 YSYEKL. The ends were cut back, 1 base at V and 8 bases at J, with 14 bases in the middle. The CDR3 spells CASSQALTGEGYTF. The CDR3 DNA reads TGCGCCAGCAGCCAAGCTCTGACAGGAGAGGGCTACACCTTC.

The chain recombines TRBV19 with TRBJ1-1, with 8 bases identical to TRBD1. J was trimmed by 3 bases and V by 5 bases; bases with no gene match: 8. The CDR3 sequence is 15 residues long. Germline V lookup: CDR1 LNHDA, CDR2 SQIVND (reference sequence). The CDR3 is CASSPTDRADTEAFF. In nucleotides, the CDR3 is TGTGCCAGTAGTCCCACGGACAGGGCGGACACTGAAGCTTTCTTT.